Reported below is one T cell receptor beta chain. Antigen specificity is unknown. These data come from a study of response to subunit inactivated influenza vaccine. Trimming removed 4 bases at V and 10 bases at J, with 16 bases between. The CDR3 runs 13 residues. Germline V lookup: CDR1 SEHNR, CDR2 FQNEAQ (reference sequence). Whole-study results and caveats: That few new T cells are recruited by each seasonal influenza vaccination was the authors' suggestion.

TCRdb ran MiXCR on the RT-PCR reads and lists one entry per CDR3 protein. The table shows about 780,000 distinct CDR3 sequences, with 18% occurring only once. The sequence was collected from a man in his forties or fifties who received an inactivated influenza vaccine. J is TRBJ1-1 and V is TRBV7-9; a possible D gene is TRBD1 (5 bases). This specimen was PBMCs from blood, taken 5 days after vaccination. CDR3 sequence reads: CASSSDPGLAAFF. The CDR3, as DNA: TGTGCCAGCAGCTCAGACCCAGGGCTAGCAGCTTTCTTT.